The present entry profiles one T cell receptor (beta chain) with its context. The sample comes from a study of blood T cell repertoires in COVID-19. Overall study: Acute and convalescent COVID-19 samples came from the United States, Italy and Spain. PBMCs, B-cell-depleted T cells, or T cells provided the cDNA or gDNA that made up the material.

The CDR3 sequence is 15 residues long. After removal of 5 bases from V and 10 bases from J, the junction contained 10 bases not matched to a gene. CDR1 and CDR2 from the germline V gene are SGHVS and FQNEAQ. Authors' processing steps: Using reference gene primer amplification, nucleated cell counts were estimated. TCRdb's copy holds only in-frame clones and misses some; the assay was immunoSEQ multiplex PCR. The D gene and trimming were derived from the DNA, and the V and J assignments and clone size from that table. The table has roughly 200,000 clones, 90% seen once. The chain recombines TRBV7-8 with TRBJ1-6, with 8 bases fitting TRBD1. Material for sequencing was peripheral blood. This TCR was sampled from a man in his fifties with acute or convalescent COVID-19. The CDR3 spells CASSRAPGGESPLHF. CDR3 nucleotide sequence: TGTGCCAGCAGCCGAGCCCCAGGGGGCGAATCACCCCTCCACTTT.